Given below is one T cell receptor (beta chain) in context. Its antigen is unidentified. The sample comes from a study of blood T cells in healthy people across ages. Broader study findings: Among long-lived donors, naive CD4+ cells were more numerous and diversity higher than in aged donors.

The second PCR ran about 7 to 12 cycles with a sample-barcoded 5' primer and J-beta primers. One entry per CDR3 protein results from TCRdb running MiXCR on the 5' RACE reads. The table shows about 1.6 million distinct CDR3 sequences, with roughly 32% occurring only once. Every sample gave at least 5 micrograms of total RNA when it was extracted. This CDR3 spans 14 amino acids. V was clipped by 3 bases and J by 4 bases, with 11 bases between them. This sequence joins TRBV12-3 or TRBV12-4 and TRBJ2-3; maybe TRBD1 (6 bases). This clonotype was sampled from a woman in her 30s in good health. Sequencing was carried out using blood. This CDR3 reads CASSFDRRADTQYF. The CDR3 DNA is TGTGCCAGCAGTTTCGACAGGAGAGCAGATACGCAGTATTTT.